Following are 2 T cell receptor beta chains from one sample sequenced in a study of lymphopenia after photon versus proton radiotherapy. Only in-frame clones appear in the TCRdb table, and some are missing; sequencing was by immunoSEQ multiplex PCR. The profile shows about 33,000 clones, 75% to 90% of them singletons. Sequences were derived from peripheral blood, sampled from a patient treated with photon-based radiotherapy. The receptor source for this set is a woman aged 45-59 years with pancreatic cancer.

V gene TRBV5-1 combines with J gene TRBJ2-7, with D possibly being TRBD2 (5 bases). Germline loops: CDR1 SGHRS, CDR2 YFSETQ. Trimming pared 7 bases from V and 0 bases from J, leaving 14 bases between. The CDR3 consists of 14 residues. CDR3 sequence: CASAGRESSYEQYF. The CDR3 coding sequence is TGCGCCAGCGCAGGACGGGAAAGCTCCTACGAGCAGTACTTC.

The chain joins TRBV11-2 to TRBJ2-2; TRBD2 agrees at 11 bases. With V trimmed by 4 bases and J by 5 bases, 9 bases remained unmatched. This CDR3 has 17 amino acids. The V gene's germline CDR1 is SGHAT and CDR2 FQNNGV. CDR3 amino acids: CASSSFTSGRGTGELFF. The CDR3, as DNA: TGTGCCAGCAGCTCGTTTACTAGCGGGAGAGGGACCGGGGAGCTGTTTTTT.